One and the same sample provided the 7 T cell receptor beta chains below, sequenced in a study of CD8+ T cells in alopecia areata. Cells pooled from cutaneous lymph nodes were sorted on CD4, CD8alpha, NKG2D, NKG2ACE and other markers. Extraction and reverse transcription of RNA yielded cDNA as the sequencing template. The data were produced by immunoSEQ multiplex PCR, yet TCRdb's version contains in-frame clones alone and is incomplete. The sample was found to contain around 290,000 clones, and every one recurs. The sequenced sample was CD4+ T cells sorted from a lymph node. The receptors come from a C3H/HeJ mouse with alopecia areata. MHC haplotype here: H2-k.

This clone was seen more than once but under ten times. Germline and genes here are mouse. The CDR3 end is not reached by the read, which stops 4 residues before it; the germline J gene fills it in. The genes are TRBV17 and TRBJ2-5; 8 nucleotides agree with TRBD2. CDR1 and CDR2 (germline): MNHDT, YYDKIL. The CDR3 spans 15 residues. J gave up 1 base and V 3 bases, and 3 bases lay outside the gene matches. CDR3 DNA, as far as it was read: TGTGCTAGCAGTAGTTGGGGGGGTGACCAAGAC. Translating gives CASSSWGGDQD. The entire CDR3 sequence reads CASSSWGGDQDTQYF.

Concerning this clone itself: Genes and germline are mouse. The CDR3 end is not reached by the read, which stops 4 residues before it; the germline J gene fills it in. This chain uses TRBV19 with TRBJ2-7; 9 bases fit TRBD1. The CDR3 has 14 amino acids. Germline V gene lookup returns CDR1 FNHDT and CDR2 SITEND (reference sequence). The sequenced part of the CDR3 DNA is TGTGCCAGCAGTCCCGGGACAGGGAGAGAT. Amino acids: CASSPGTGRD. The full-length CDR3 reads as CASSPGTGRDEQYF.

This clone was seen a handful of times. Gene names denote mouse genes. The read terminates 4 residues before the CDR3 end, so the remaining end is supplied by the germline J gene. The sample has other DNA sequences that encode this CDR3 too. The chain employs TRBV13-3 and TRBJ1-1; the match to TRBD1 covers 7 bases. The V gene end was trimmed by 4 bases and the J gene end by 1 base; junction bases not matched to a gene: 1. CDR1 is NNHDY, CDR2 SYVADS, per germline. CDR3 length equals 13 residues. CDR3 in amino acids: CASSRDRNTEVFF. The CDR3 bases that were read are TGTGCCAGCAGTAGGGACAGAAACACA.

This clone was seen more than once but under ten times. Gene names are the mouse ones. CDR3 residues: CASSDARTGGAEQFF. The sequenced part of the CDR3 DNA is TGTGCCAGCAGTGATGCACGGACAGGGGGTGCT. J is TRBJ2-1 and V is TRBV13-3; 10 bases agree with TRBD1. The CDR3 end lies 4 residues beyond the end of the read and is filled in from the germline J gene. Per the germline V gene, CDR1 is NNHDY and CDR2 is SYVADS. Unmatched junction bases numbered 3, after V lost 0 bases and J lost 6 bases. This CDR3 has 15 amino acids.

This clone has just a few counts. The listed genes are named as in mouse. The same CDR3 can be traced to other DNA sequences in this sample. CDR3 DNA (partial): TGTGCCAGCAGTCGTGACATCTATAACTATGCT. As protein: CASSRDIYNYA. The whole CDR3 sequence is CASSRDIYNYAEQFF. J is TRBJ2-1 and V is TRBV19; D not certain. The read ends 4 residues early relative to the CDR3; the germline J gene fills the gap. The CDR3 has 15 amino acids. V lost 4 bases and J 0 bases, leaving 11 bases between the germline ends. In germline, CDR1 is FNHDT, CDR2 SITEND (reference sequence).

This clone was observed a few times. Here the gene names and germline are mouse. The read stops 4 residues short of the end of the CDR3; the missing end is completed from the germline J gene. This chain connects TRBV19 to TRBJ2-3, with TRBD1 matching 9 bases. Trimming cost V 5 bases and J 2 bases; bases outside gene matches: 9. Germline assignment: CDR1 FNHDT and CDR2 SITEND (reference sequence). This CDR3 is built from 16 residues. The CDR3 bases that were read are TGTGCCAGCAGCCCACCCCGGGACAGGGATGCAGAA. Amino acids: CASSPPRDRDAE. The CDR3 as a whole reads CASSPPRDRDAETLYF. Looking up the rest from reference TRBV19 and TRBJ2-3 gives the full variable domain: GGIITQTPKFLIGQEGQKLTLKCQQNFNHDTMYWYRQDSGKGLRLIYYSITENDLQKGDLSEGYDASREKKSSFSLTVTSAQKNEMAVFLCASSPPRDRDAETLYFGSGTRLTVL.

Details on this clone: The germline and genes are mouse ones. The CDR3 is cut off 3 residues early in the read; its end comes from the germline J gene. This sequence joins TRBV5 and TRBJ1-6; 8 nucleotides align to TRBD1. TRBJ1-6 is an open reading frame, and its role is uncertain. From germline, CDR1 is LGHNA and CDR2 YNLKQL (reference sequence). This CDR3 has 16 amino acids. V was pared by 3 bases and J by 7 bases, with 8 bases of the junction left unmatched. The CDR3 loop reads CASSQQGARGNSPLYF. CDR3 bases read: TGTGCCAGCAGCCAGCAGGGGGCAAGAGGGAATTCGCCC.